Described below is a single T cell receptor beta chain sequence and its context. J lost 1 base, V lost 1 base, and 7 bases had no gene match. CDR1 is LGHDT and CDR2 is YNNKEL in the germline V gene (reference sequence). CDR3 size: 18 residues. This entry comes from a study of T cells in Graves' hyperthyroidism and ophthalmopathy. The source material, RNA transcripts, was used to amplify TCR beta CDR3 regions. The HTBI primer set was used in a first-round RT-PCR of the TCR CDR3. TCRdb processed the multiplex PCR reads anew with MiXCR; each CDR3 protein has one entry. The sample lists about 570,000 distinct CDR3 sequences, around 13% seen once, with more than 11% in the top ten.

The sequence was collected from a woman aged 40 to 55 with Graves' hyperthyroidism. What was sequenced was blood. The V call is TRBV3-1, the J call TRBJ1-1; 12 positions match TRBD1. This chain's CDR3 is CASSQVGDRGPGNTEAFF. The CDR3 DNA reads as TGTGCCAGCAGCCAAGTAGGGGACAGGGGGCCGGGGAACACTGAAGCTTTCTTT.